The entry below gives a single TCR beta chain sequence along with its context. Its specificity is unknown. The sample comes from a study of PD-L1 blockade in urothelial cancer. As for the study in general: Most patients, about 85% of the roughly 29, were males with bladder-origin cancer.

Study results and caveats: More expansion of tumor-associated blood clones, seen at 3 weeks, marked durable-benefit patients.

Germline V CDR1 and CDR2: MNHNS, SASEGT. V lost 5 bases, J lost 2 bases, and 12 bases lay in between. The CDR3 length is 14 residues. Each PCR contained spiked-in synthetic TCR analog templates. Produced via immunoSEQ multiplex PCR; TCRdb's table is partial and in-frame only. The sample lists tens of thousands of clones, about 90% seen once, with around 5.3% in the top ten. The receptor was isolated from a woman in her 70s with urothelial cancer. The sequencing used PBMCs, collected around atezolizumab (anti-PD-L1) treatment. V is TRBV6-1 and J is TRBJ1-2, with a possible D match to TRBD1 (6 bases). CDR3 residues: CASSPGGGNYGYTF. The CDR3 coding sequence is TGTGCCAGCAGTCCAGGCGGGGGCAACTATGGCTACACCTTC.